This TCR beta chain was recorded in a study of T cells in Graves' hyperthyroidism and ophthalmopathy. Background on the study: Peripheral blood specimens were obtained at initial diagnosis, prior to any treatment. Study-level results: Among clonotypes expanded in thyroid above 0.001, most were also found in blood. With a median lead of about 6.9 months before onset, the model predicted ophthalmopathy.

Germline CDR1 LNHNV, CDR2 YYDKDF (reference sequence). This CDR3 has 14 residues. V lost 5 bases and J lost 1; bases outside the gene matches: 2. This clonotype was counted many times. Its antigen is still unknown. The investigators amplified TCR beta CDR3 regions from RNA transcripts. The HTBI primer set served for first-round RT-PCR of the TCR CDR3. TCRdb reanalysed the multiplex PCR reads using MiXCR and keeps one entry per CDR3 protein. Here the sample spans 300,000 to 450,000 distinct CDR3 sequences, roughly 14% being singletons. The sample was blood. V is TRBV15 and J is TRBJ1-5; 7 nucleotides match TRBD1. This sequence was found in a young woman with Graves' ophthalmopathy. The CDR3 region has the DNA TGTGCCACCAGCTCGGGACAGAGCAATCAGCCCCAGCATTTT. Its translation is CATSSGQSNQPQHF.